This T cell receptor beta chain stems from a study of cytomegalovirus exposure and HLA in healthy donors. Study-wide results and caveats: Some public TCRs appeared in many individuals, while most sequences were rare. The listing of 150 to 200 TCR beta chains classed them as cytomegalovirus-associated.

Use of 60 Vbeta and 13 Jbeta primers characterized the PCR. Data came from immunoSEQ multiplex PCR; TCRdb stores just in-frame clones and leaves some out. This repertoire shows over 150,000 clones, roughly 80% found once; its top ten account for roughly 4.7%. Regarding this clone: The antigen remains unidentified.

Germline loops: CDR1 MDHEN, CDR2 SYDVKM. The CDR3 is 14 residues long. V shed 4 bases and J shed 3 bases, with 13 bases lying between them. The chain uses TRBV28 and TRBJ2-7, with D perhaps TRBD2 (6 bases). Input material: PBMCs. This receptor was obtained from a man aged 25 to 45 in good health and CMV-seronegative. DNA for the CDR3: TGTGCCAGCAGTTCAGGCGGGACCGTCTACGAGCAGTACTTC. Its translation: CASSSGGTVYEQYF.